The 10 T cell receptor beta chains given below trace back to one sample, sequenced in a study of blood T cell repertoires in COVID-19. TCRdb's copy holds only in-frame clones and misses some; the assay was immunoSEQ multiplex PCR. The profile shows 72,000 or so clones, about 80% of them singletons. Sequencing was performed on peripheral blood. These receptors all stem from a man aged 80 or over with active COVID-19.

This chain links TRBV6-6 with TRBJ2-3, with 10 bases matching TRBD2. CDR1 is MNHNY and CDR2 is SVGAGI in the germline V gene (reference sequence). The ends lost 5 bases at V and 0 bases at J; junction bases unmatched: 17. The CDR3 has 20 residues. The CDR3 bases are TGTGCCAGCAGTCATGGGGGACTAGCGTCCCGTAAGGCTAGCACAGATACGCAGTATTTT. Amino acid sequence: CASSHGGLASRKASTDTQYF.

The genes are TRBV6-2 or TRBV6-3 and TRBJ2-5; 7 nucleotides match TRBD2. Germline CDR1 is MNHEY and CDR2 is SVGEGT. This CDR3 has 15 amino acids. The trim removed 0 bases at V and 6 bases at J, leaving 7 bases unmatched. CDR3 DNA sequence: TGTGCCAGCAGTTACTCGGTCGGGGGGTTAAAGACCCAGTACTTC. Protein sequence: CASSYSVGGLKTQYF.

The chain links TRBV28 to TRBJ2-7, with 8 bases fitting TRBD2. The CDR3 is 15 amino acids. V trimming: 2 bases; J trimming: 4 bases; junction bases outside the gene matches: 7. Germline V gives CDR1 MDHEN, CDR2 SYDVKM. The DNA for the CDR3 is TGTGCCAGCAGTTTAAGGAGCGGGAGAATTTACGAGCAGTACTTC. Protein: CASSLRSGRIYEQYF.

The V gene is TRBV7-3, the J gene TRBJ2-5; D is perhaps TRBD2 (6 bases). The CDR3 contains 14 residues. V dropped 5 bases and J dropped 1 base, with 11 bases sitting between them. Germline CDR1 SGHTA, CDR2 FQGTGA. Written as DNA, the CDR3 is TGTGCCAGCAGCGTGGGGGGTGCCCAAGAGACCCAGTACTTC. Amino acids: CASSVGGAQETQYF. The full variable domain, with the rest looked up from reference TRBV7-3 and TRBJ2-5, is GAGVSQTPSNKVTEKGKYVELRCDPISGHTALYWYRQSLGQGPEFLIYFQGTGAADDSGLPNDRFFAVRPEGSVSTLKIQRTERGDSAVYLCASSVGGAQETQYFGPGTRLLVL.

The count of this clone is one. The chain uses TRBV5-1 and TRBJ2-2; 11 bases agree with TRBD2. The CDR3 length is 17 residues. The V segment lost 2 bases and the J segment 0 bases; nucleotides outside the gene matches: 3. Germline V gives CDR1 SGHRS, CDR2 YFSETQ. As DNA, the CDR3 is TGCGCCAGCAGCTTACTAGCGGGGGCCGCGAACACCGGGGAGCTGTTTTTT. The encoded protein is CASSLLAGAANTGELFF.

The genes are TRBV11-2 and TRBJ1-1, with unresolved D. The V and J ends lost 1 base and 1 base respectively, with 7 bases between them. The germline gives CDR1 SGHAT, CDR2 FQNNGV. CDR3 size: 14 residues. CDR3 sequence: CASSLVERNTEAFF. CDR3 sequence (DNA): TGTGCCAGCAGCTTAGTTGAGAGGAACACTGAAGCTTTCTTT.

The chain links TRBV10-1 to TRBJ1-2; TRBD1 matches at 7 bases. The germline gives CDR1 WNHNN, CDR2 SYGVQD (reference sequence). The CDR3 spans 17 residues. V was pared by 7 bases and J by 4 bases, with 18 bases of the junction left unmatched. CDR3 bases: TGCGCCAGCATGAGGGGGCGAACTATTTTTATTCTCTATGGCTACACCTTC. Its translation: CASMRGRTIFILYGYTF.

The rearrangement links TRBV7-3 to TRBJ2-3; TRBD2 agrees at 7 bases. Germline values: CDR1 SGHTA, CDR2 FQGTGA. This CDR3 is built from 14 residues. V lost 5 bases to trimming and J lost 0 bases; unmatched junction nucleotides: 2. In nucleotides, the CDR3 is TGTGCCAGCAGCCAGACTAGCAGCACAGATACGCAGTATTTT. Protein sequence: CASSQTSSTDTQYF. Using reference TRBV7-3 and TRBJ2-3 for the parts outside the CDR3, the full variable domain is GAGVSQTPSNKVTEKGKYVELRCDPISGHTALYWYRQSLGQGPEFLIYFQGTGAADDSGLPNDRFFAVRPEGSVSTLKIQRTERGDSAVYLCASSQTSSTDTQYFGPGTRLTVL.

The CDR3 protein is CASSQDRTGLGGYTF. The CDR3 DNA is TGTGCCAGCAGCCAAGACAGGACAGGGTTGGGTGGCTACACCTTC. The chain links TRBV4-2 to TRBJ1-2, with 8 bases fitting TRBD1. Trimming at V came to 0 bases and at J to 7 bases, leaving 7 bases not matched to a gene. The germline V gene has CDR1 LGHNA and CDR2 YNFKEQ. The CDR3 is 15 amino acids.

The CDR3 region has the DNA TGTGCCAGCTCACCAAGAGGACAGAATGAAAAACTGTTTTTT. Its translation is CASSPRGQNEKLFF. V gene TRBV18 combines with J gene TRBJ1-4, with D perhaps TRBD1 (6 bases). Trimming removed 2 bases at V and 5 bases at J, with 9 bases between. Germline values: CDR1 KGHSH, CDR2 LQKENI. The CDR3 is made up of 14 amino acids. The full variable domain, completed using reference TRBV18 and TRBJ1-4, is NAGVMQNPRHLVRRRGQEARLRCSPMKGHSHVYWYRQLPEEGLKFMVYLQKENIIDESGMPKERFSAEFPKEGPSILRIQQVVRGDSAAYFCASSPRGQNEKLFFGSGTQLSVL.